This T cell receptor (beta chain) emerged from a study of blood T cell repertoires in COVID-19. In the study overall: T cells, B-cell-depleted T cells, or PBMCs supplied cDNA or gDNA.

The V gene's germline CDR1 is MDHEN and CDR2 SYDVKM. The CDR3 spans 12 residues. V lost 6 bases, J lost 7 bases, and 10 bases lay in between. Sequenced by immunoSEQ multiplex PCR; TCRdb stores in-frame clones only, minus some. The sample includes roughly 52,000 clones, 80% to 90% of them seen just once. Material for sequencing was peripheral blood. This TCR came from a human donor in a cohort sampled during active COVID-19. The chain couples TRBV28 to TRBJ1-5; tentatively, D is TRBD1 (5 bases). The DNA for the CDR3 is TGTGCCAGCAGGGGGGGGGTGCAGCCCCAGCATTTT. Encoded protein: CASRGGVQPQHF.